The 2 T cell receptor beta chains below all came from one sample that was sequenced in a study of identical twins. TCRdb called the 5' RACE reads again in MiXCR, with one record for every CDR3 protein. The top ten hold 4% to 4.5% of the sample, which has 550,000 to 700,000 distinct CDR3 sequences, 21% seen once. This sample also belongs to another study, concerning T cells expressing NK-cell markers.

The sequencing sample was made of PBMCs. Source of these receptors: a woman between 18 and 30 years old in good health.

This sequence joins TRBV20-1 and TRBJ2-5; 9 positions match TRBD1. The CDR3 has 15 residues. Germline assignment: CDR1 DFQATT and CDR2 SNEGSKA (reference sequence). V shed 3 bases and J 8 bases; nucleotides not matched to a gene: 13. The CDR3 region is CSARPPGQGFRTQYF. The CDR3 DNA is TGCAGTGCTAGGCCACCCGGACAGGGGTTTAGAACCCAGTACTTC.

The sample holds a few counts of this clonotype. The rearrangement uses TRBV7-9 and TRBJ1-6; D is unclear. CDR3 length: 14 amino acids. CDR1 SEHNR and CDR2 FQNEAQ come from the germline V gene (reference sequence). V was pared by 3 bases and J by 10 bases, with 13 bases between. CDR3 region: CASSLVSSGSPLHF. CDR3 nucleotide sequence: TGTGCCAGCAGCTTGGTATCGTCCGGATCACCCCTCCACTTT.